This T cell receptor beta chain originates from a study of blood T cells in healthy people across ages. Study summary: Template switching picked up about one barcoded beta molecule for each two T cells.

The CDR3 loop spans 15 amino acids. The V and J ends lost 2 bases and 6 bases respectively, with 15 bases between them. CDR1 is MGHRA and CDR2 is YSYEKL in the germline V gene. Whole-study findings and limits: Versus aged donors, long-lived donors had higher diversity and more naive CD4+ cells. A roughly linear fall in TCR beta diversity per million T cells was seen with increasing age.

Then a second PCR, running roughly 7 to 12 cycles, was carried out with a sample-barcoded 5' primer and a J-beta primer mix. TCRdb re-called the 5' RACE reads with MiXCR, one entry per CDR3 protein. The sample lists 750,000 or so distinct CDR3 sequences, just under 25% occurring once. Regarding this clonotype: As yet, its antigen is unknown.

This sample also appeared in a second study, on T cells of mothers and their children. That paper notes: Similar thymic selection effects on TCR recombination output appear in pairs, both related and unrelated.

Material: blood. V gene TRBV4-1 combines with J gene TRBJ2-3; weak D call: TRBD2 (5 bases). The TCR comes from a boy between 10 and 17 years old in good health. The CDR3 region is CASSQKADLRDTQYF. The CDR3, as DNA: TGCGCCAGCAGCCAAAAAGCGGACCTCCGGGATACGCAGTATTTT.